The TCR beta chain described here comes from a study of CD8+CD57+ T cells in acquired aplastic anemia. Study-level results: The number of CD8+ CDR3 sequences shared by patients and controls was roughly 31.

A note on this clonotype: No antigen is known for it.

Trimming shortened V by 2 bases and J by 4 bases, and 15 bases separated the two germline ends. The length of the CDR3 is 15 residues. Looked up from germline, CDR1 is SEHNR and CDR2 is FQNEAQ (reference sequence). The sequenced patients had an expansion of CD8+CD57+ cells seen by flow cytometry. Blood samples were obtained from patients who had received no prior therapy. The use of genomic DNA as template underpinned the TCR beta VDJ and CDR3 profiling. A single record per CDR3 protein comes from TCRdb applying MiXCR to the reads. Of fewer than 85,000 distinct CDR3 sequences detected, roughly three quarters appear once; the ten largest clones hold around 80%.

This sequence was found in a human donor with aplastic anemia. The chain joins TRBV7-9 to TRBJ2-7; D possibly corresponds to TRBD1 (6 bases). Sample: sorted CD4+, CD8+, or CD8+CD57+ T cells (not recorded which) from PBMCs. The DNA for the CDR3 is TGTGCCAGCAGCTTACGGGCGGAAACAGGGTACGAGCAGTACTTC. Its protein product is CASSLRAETGYEQYF. The variable domain in full, completed from reference TRBV7-9 and TRBJ2-7, reads DTGVSQNPRHKITKRGQNVTFRCDPISEHNRLYWYRQTLGQGPEFLTYFQNEAQLEKSRLLSDRFSAERPKGSFSTLEIQRTEQGDSAMYLCASSLRAETGYEQYFGPGTRLTVT.